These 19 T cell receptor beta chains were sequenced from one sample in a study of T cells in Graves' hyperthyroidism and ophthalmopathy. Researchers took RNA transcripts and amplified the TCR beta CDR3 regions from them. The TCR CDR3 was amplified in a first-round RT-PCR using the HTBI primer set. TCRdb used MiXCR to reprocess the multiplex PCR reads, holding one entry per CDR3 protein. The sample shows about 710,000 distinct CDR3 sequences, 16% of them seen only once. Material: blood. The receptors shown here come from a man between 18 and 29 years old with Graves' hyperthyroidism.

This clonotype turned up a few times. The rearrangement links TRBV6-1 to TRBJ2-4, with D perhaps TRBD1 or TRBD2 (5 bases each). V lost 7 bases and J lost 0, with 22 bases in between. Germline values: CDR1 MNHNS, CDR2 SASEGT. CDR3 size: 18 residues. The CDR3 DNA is TGTGCCAGCACTCAACGGGGCCAACTCAGACTAGCCAAAAACATTCAGTACTTC. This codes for CASTQRGQLRLAKNIQYF.

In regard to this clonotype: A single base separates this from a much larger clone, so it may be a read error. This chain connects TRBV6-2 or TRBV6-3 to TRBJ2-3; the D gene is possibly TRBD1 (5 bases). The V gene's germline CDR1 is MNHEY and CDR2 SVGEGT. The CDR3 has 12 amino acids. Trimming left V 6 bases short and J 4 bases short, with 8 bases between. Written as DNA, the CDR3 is TGTGCCAGCAGGTCAGGGCCAGATACGCAGTATTTT. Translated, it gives CASRSGPDTQYF.

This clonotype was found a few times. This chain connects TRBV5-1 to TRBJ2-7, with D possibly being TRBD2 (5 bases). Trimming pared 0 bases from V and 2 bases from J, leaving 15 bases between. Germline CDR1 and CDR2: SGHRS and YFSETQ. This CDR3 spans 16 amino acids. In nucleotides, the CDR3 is TGCGCCAGCAGCTTGGGAGCGCTCGAGGGAGCCTACGAGCAGTACTTC. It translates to CASSLGALEGAYEQYF. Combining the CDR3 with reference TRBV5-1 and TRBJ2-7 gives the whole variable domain KAGVTQTPRYLIKTRGQQVTLSCSPISGHRSVSWYQQTPGQGLQFLFEYFSETQRNKGNFPGRFSGRQFSNSRSEMNVSTLELGDSALYLCASSLGALEGAYEQYFGPGTRLTVT.

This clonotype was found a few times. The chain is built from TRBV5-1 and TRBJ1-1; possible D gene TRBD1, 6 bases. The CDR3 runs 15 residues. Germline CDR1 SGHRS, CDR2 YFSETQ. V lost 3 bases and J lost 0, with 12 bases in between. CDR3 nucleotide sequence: TGCGCCAGCAGCTCCTCGGGACAAATGAACACTGAAGCTTTCTTT. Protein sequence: CASSSSGQMNTEAFF.

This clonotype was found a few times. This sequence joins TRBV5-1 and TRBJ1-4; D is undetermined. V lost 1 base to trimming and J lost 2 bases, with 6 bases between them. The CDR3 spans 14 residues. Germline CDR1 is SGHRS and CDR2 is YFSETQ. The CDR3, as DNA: TGCGCCAGCAGCTTGAGAGCCACTAATGAAAAACTGTTTTTT. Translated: CASSLRATNEKLFF.

The CDR3 DNA follows: TGTGCCAGCAGCGTATCGCCTAGCGGGGGCCTCTTAACTCAGCAGTACTTC. Protein product: CASSVSPSGGLLTQQYF. V is TRBV9 and J is TRBJ2-7; TRBD2 agrees at 10 bases. The CDR3 runs 17 residues. V was clipped by 1 base and J by 8 bases; unmatched bases: 15. Germline CDR1 is SGDLS and CDR2 is YYNGEE.

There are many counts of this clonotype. CDR3 bases: TGTGCCAGCAGGTACGGACTAGCGGTCGATTCCGAGCAGTACTTC. Translating gives CASRYGLAVDSEQYF. The rearrangement links TRBV3-1 to TRBJ2-7, with TRBD2 identical over 10 bases. From germline, CDR1 is LGHDT and CDR2 YNNKEL (reference sequence). This CDR3 contains 15 residues. V lost 6 bases, J lost 6 bases, and 11 bases stayed unmatched.

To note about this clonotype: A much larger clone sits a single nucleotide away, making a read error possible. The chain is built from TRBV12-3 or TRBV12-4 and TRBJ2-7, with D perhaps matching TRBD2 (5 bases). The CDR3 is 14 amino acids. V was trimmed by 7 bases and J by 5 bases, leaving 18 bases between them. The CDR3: CASNLPVLADEQYF. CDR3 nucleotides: TGTGCCAGCAATCTGCCCGTTCTAGCCGACGAGCAGTACTTC.

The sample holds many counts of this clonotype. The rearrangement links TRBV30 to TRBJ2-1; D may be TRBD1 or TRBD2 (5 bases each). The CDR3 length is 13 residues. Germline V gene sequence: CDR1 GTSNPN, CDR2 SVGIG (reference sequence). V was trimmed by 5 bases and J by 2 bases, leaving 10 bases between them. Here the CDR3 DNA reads TGTGCCTGGCAGGGTAGCGCCTACAATGAGCAGTTCTTC. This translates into CAWQGSAYNEQFF.

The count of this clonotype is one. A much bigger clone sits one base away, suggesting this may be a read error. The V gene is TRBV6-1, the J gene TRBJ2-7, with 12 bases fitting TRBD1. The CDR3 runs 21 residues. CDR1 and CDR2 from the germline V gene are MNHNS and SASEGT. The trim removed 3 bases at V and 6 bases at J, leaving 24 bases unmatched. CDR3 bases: TGTGCCAGCAGTGAGTCGCTTAGGTGGGACAGGGGGCCCGTAATCTCCGGCGAGCAGTACTTC. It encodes CASSESLRWDRGPVISGEQYF.

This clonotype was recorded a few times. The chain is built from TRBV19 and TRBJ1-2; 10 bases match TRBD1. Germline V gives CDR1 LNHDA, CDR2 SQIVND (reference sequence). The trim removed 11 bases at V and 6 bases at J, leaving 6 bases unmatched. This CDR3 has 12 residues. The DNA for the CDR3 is TGTGCCTCCGGGGACAGGGGACATGGCTACACCTTC. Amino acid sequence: CASGDRGHGYTF.

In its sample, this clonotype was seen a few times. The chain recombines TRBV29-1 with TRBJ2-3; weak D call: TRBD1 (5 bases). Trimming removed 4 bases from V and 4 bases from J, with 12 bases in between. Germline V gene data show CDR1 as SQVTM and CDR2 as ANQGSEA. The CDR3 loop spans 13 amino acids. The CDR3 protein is CSVGSGIPDTQYF. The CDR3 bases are TGCAGCGTTGGTTCAGGGATCCCAGATACGCAGTATTTT.

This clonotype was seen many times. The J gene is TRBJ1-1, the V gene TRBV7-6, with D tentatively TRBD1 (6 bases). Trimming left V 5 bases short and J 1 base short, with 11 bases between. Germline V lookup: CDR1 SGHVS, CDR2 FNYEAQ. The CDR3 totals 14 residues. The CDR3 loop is CASSVGQPNTEAFF. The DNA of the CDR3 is TGTGCCAGCAGCGTCGGACAGCCGAACACTGAAGCTTTCTTT.

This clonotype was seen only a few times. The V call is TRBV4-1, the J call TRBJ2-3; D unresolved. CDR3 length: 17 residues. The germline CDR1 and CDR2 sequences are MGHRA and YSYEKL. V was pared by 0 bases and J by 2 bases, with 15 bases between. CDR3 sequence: CASSQEVGAQPTDTQYF. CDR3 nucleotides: TGCGCCAGCAGCCAAGAGGTCGGTGCCCAACCCACAGATACGCAGTATTTT.

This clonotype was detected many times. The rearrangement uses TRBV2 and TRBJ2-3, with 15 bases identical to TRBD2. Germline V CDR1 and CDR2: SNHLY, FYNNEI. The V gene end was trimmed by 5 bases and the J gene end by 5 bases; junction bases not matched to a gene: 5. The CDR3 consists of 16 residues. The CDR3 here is CASSRPGLAGGDTQYF. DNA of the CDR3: TGTGCCAGCAGTCGACCGGGACTAGCGGGAGGAGATACGCAGTATTTT.

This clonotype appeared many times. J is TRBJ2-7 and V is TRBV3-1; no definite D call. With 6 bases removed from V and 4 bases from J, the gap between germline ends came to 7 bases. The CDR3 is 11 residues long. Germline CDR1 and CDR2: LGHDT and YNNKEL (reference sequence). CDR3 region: CASSQEYEQYF. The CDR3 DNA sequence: TGTGCCAGCAGTCAGGAGTACGAGCAGTACTTC.

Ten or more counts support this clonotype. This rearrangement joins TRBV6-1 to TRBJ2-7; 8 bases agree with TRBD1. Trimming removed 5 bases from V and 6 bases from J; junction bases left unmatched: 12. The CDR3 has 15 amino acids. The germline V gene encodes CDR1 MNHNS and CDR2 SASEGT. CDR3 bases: TGTGCCAGCAGTCCTCGGACAGGGTCTAACCTCGAGCAGTACTTC. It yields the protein CASSPRTGSNLEQYF.

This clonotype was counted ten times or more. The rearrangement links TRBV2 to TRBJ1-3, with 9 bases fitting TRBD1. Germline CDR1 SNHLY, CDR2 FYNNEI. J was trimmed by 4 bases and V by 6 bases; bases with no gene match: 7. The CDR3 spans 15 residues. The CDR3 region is CASSPGQGRGNTIYF. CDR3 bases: TGTGCCAGCAGCCCGGGACAGGGAAGAGGAAACACCATATATTTT.

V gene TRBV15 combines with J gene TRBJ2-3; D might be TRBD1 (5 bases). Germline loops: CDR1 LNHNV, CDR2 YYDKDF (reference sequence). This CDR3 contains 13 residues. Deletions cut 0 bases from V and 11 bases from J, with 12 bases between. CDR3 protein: CATSRDQGLGQYF. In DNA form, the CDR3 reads TGTGCCACCAGCAGAGACCAGGGATTGGGGCAGTATTTT.